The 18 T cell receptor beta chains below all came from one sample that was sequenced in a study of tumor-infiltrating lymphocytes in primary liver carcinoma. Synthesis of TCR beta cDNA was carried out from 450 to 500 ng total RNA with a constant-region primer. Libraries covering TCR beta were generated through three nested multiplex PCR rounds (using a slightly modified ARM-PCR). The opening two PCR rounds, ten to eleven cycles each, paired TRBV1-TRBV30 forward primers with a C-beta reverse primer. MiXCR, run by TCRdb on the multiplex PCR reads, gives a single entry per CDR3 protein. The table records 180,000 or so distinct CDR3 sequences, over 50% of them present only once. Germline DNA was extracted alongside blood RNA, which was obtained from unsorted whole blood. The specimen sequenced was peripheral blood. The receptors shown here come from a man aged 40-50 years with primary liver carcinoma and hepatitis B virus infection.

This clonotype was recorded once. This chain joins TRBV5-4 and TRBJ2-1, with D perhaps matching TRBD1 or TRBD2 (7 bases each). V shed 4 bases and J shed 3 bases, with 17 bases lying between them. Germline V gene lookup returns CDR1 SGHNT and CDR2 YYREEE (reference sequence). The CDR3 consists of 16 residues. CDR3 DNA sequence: TGTGCCAGCAGCGCCAGGGGGGGGACCGTCTACAATGAGCAGTTCTTC. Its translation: CASSARGGTVYNEQFF.

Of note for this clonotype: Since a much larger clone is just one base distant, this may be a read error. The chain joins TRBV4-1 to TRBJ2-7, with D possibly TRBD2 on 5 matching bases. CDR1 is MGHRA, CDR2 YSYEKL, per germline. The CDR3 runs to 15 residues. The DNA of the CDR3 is TGCGACAGCAGCCAAGCGGACGGACCTTCGGGCGAGCAGTACTTC. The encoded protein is CDSSQADGPSGEQYF.

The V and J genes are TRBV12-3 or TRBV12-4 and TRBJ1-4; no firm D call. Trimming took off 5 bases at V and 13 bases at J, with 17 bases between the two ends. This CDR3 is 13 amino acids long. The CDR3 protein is CASSPPDLRILFF. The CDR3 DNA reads TGTGCCAGCAGTCCCCCAGACCTGCGGATACTGTTTTTT.

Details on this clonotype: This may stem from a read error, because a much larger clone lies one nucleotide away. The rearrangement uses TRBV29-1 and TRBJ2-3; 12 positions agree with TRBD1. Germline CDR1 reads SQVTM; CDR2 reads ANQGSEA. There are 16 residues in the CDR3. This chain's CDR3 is CSVARDRGPSTDTHYF. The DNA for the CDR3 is TGCAGCGTTGCCCGGGACAGGGGGCCGAGCACAGATACGCACTATTTT.

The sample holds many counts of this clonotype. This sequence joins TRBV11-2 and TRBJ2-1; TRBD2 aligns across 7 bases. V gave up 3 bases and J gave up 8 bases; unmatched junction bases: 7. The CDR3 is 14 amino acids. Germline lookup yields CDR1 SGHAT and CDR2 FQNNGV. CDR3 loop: CASSFASGAYEQFF. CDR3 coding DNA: TGTGCCAGCAGCTTCGCTAGCGGAGCGTATGAGCAGTTCTTC.

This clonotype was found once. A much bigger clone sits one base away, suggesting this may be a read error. As DNA, the CDR3 is TGCAGCGTTGAAGAGGGCGGCGGGGAGCTGTTATTT. This codes for CSVEEGGGELLF. The V gene is TRBV29-1, the J gene TRBJ2-2, with D maybe TRBD2 (6 bases). This CDR3 has 12 residues. Germline V lookup: CDR1 SQVTM, CDR2 ANQGSEA.

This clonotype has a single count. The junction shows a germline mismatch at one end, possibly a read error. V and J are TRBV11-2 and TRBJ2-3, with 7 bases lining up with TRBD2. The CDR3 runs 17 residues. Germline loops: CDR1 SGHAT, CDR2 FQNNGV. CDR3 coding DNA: TGTACCAGCAGCTCGGACAAGCGGGAACCAGGTCCGGTTACGCAGTATTTT. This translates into CTSSSDKREPGPVTQYF.

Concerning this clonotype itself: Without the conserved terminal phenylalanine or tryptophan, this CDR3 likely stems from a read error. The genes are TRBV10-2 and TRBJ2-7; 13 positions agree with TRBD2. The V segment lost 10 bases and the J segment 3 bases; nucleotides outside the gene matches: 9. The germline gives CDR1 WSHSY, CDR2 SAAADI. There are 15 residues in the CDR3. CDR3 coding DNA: TGCGCCACTAAGAAACTAGCGGGGGGGGTCTACGAGCAGTACTCC. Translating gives CATKKLAGGVYEQYS.

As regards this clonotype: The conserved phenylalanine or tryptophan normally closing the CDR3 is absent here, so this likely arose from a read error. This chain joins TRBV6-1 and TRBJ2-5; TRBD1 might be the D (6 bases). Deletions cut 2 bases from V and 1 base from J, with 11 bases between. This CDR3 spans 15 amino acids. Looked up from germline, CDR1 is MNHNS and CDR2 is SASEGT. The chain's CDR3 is CASSENTRGQETQYL. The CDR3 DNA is TGTGCCAGCAGTGAAAACACCAGGGGCCAAGAGACCCAGTACTTA.

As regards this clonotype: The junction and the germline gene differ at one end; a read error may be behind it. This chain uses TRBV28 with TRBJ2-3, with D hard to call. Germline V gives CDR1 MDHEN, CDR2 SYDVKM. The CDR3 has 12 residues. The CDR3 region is CASRRASDTQYF. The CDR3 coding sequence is TGTGCCAGCAGACGGGCATCAGATACGCAATATTTT.

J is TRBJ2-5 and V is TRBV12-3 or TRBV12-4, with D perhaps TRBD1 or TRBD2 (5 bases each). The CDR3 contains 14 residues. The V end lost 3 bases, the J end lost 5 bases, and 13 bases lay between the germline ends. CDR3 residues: CASSFGGVAETQYF. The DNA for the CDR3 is TGTGCCAGCAGTTTTGGGGGAGTGGCTGAGACCCAGTACTTC.

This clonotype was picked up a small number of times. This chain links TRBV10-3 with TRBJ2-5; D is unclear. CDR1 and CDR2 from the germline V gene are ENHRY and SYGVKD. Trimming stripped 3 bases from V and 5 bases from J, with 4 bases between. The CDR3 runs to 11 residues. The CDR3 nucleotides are TGTGCCATCAGTGAAGGGGAGACCCAGTACTTC. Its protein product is CAISEGETQYF.

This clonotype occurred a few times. CDR3 nucleotides: TGTGCCAGCAGCACCCTCACCTACGAGCAGTACTTC. Translating it yields CASSTLTYEQYF. The chain joins TRBV6-5 to TRBJ2-7; D is undetermined. The CDR3 is made up of 12 amino acids. The V gene lost 6 bases and the J gene lost 2 bases, with 8 bases spanning the gap. Germline V lookup: CDR1 MNHEY, CDR2 SVGAGI.

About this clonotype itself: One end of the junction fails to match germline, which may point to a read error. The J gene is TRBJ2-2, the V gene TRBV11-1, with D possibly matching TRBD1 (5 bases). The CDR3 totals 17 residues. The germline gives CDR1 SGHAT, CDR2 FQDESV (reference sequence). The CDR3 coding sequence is TGTGCCGGCAGCGTGGCGAGCAGGGTCCTGAGGACCGGGGAGCTGTTTTTT. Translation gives CAGSVASRVLRTGELFF.

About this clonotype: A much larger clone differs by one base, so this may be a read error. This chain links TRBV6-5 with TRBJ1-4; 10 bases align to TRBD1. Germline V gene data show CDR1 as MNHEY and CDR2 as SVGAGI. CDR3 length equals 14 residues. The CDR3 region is CASSKDRGDEKPFF. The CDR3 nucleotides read TGTGCCAGCAGCAAGGACAGGGGGGATGAAAAACCGTTTTTT.

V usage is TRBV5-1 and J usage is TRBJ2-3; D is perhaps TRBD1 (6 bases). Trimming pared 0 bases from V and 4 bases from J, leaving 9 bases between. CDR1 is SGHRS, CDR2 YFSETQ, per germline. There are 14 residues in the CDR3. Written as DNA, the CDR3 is TGCGCCAGCAGCTTGGGGGACACATCAGATACGCAGTATTTT. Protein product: CASSLGDTSDTQYF.

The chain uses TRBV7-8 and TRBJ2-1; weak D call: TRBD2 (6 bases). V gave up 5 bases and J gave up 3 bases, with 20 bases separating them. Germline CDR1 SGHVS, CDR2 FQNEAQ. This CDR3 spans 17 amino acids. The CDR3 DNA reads TGTGCCAGCAGCCCACCTTACCCGGCTAGCGTCTACAATGAGCAGTTCTTC. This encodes CASSPPYPASVYNEQFF.

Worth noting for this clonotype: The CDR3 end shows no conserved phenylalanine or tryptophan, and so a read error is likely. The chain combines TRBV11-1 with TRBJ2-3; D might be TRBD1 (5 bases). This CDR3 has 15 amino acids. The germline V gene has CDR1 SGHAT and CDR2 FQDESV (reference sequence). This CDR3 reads CASSLQPINTGTQYS. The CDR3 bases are TGTGCCAGCAGCTTACAGCCCATTAACACAGGTACGCAGTATTCT.